This entry concerns a single T cell receptor beta chain. The antigen remains unidentified. The germline V gene has CDR1 SEHNR and CDR2 FQNEAQ (reference sequence). The CDR3 has 13 amino acids. Trimming took off 5 bases at V and 5 bases at J, with 12 bases between the two ends. The entry originates in a study of high-grade serous ovarian cancer treatment subgroups. For the study at large: On average, 14,192 reads and about 8,100 unique TCR beta rearrangements were obtained per sample.

Study outcomes and limitations: Spatial context was lost because tumors were sequenced in bulk.

Using immunoSEQ multiplex PCR, the repertoire was profiled, and TCRdb retains in-frame clones only, with some absent. The sample lists 10,000 or so clones; approximately 91% were seen once. Tumor tissue was taken before any definitive surgery or chemotherapy was given. What was sequenced was tumor tissue. The chain employs TRBV7-9 and TRBJ2-5; D gene unclear. This clonotype was obtained from a human donor with high-grade serous ovarian cancer. CDR3 sequence reads: CASSLERWETQYF. The CDR3 DNA follows: TGTGCCAGCAGCCTCGAACGTTGGGAGACCCAGTACTTC.